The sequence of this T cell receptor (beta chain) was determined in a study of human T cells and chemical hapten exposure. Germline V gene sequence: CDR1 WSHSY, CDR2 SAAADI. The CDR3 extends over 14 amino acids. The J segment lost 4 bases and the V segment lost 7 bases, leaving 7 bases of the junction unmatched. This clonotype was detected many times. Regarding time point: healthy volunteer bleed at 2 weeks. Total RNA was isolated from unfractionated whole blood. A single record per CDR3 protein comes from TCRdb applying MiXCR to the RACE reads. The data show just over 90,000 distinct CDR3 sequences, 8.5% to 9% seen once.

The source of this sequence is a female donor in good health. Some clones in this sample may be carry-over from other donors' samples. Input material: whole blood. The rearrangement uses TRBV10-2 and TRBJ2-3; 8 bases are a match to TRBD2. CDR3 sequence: CASKAGDGADTQYF. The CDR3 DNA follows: TGCGCCAGCAAAGCGGGAGATGGCGCAGATACGCAGTATTTT.